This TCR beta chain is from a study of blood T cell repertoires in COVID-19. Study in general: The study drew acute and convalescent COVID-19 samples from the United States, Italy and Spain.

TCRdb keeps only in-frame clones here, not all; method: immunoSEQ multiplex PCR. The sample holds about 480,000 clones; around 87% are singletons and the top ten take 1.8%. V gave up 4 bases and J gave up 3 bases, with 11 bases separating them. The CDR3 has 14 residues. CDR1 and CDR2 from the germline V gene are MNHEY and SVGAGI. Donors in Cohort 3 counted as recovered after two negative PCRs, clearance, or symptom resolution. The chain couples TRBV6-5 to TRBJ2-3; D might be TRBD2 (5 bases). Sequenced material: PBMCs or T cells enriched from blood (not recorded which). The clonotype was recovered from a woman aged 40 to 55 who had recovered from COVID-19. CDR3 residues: CASSFLEGTDTQYF. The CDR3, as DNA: TGTGCCAGCAGTTTCCTAGAGGGAACAGATACGCAGTATTTT.